In this sample, the clone carrying this TCR beta chain turned up many times. The same CDR3 also results from other DNA sequences found in this sample. TCRdb reassembled clones from the PCR reads with MiXCR. The table shows 35,000 to 50,000 clones, with 3% to 3.5% occurring only once. Patients underwent thyroid surgery, and none had received any treatment before it. CDR1 and CDR2 (germline): SGDLS, YYNGEE. CDR3 length: 15 amino acids. V was cut by 0 bases and J by 4 bases, with 13 bases left in between. The data originate from a study of metastatic and nonmetastatic thyroid tumors. The J gene is TRBJ2-5, the V gene TRBV9; a possible D gene is TRBD2 (5 bases). What was sequenced was blood. The clonotype originates from a female donor with papillary thyroid cancer or a benign thyroid nodule (not recorded which). Some clones in this sample may be carry-over from other donors' samples. CDR3 sequence (DNA): TGTGCCAGCAGCGTAGGTCTGGGGAGTGGAGAGACCCAGTACTTC. This translates into CASSVGLGSGETQYF.